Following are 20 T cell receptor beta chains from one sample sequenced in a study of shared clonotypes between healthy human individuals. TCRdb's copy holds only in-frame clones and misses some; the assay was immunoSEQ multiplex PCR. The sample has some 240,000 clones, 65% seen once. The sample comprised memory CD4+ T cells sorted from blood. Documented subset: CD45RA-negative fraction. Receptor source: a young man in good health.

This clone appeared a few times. The CDR3 loop reads CASSFFGSRDGELFF. The CDR3 coding sequence is TGTGCCAGCAGCTTTTTTGGGAGTAGGGACGGGGAGCTGTTTTTT. The gene calls are TRBV11-2 and TRBJ2-2; D may be TRBD2 (5 bases). This CDR3 comprises 15 residues. Germline lookup yields CDR1 SGHAT and CDR2 FQNNGV. Trimming took 3 bases from V and 7 from J, leaving 15 bases between them.

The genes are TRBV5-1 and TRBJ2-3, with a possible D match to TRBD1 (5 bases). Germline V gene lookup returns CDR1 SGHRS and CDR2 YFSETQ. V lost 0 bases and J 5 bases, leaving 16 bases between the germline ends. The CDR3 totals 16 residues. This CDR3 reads CASSLEGSTREDTQYF. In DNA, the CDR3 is TGCGCCAGCAGCTTGGAGGGGTCGACTCGAGAAGATACGCAGTATTTT.

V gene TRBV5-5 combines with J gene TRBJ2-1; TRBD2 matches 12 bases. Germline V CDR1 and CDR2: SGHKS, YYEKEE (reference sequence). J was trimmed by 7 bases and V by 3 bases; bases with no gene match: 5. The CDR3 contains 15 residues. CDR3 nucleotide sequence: TGTGCCAGCAGCTGGACTAGCGGGACGCGGAATGAGCAGTTCTTC. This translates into CASSWTSGTRNEQFF.

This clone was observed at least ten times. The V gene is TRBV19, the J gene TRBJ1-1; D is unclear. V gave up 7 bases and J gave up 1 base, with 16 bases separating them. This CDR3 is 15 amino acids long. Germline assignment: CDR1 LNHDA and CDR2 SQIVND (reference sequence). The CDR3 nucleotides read TGTGCCAGTACTCAAACACCAGACCAGAACACTGAAGCTTTCTTT. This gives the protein CASTQTPDQNTEAFF.

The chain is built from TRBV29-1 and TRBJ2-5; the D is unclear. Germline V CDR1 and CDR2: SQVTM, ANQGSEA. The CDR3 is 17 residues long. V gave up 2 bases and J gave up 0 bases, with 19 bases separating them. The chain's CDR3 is CSVEYWAGRKYQETQYF. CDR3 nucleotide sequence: TGCAGCGTTGAATATTGGGCAGGCCGAAAGTACCAAGAGACCCAGTACTTC.

This CDR3 reads CASSPGGYTDTQYF. In DNA, the CDR3 is TGTGCCAGCAGCCCGGGAGGTTACACAGATACGCAGTATTTT. The chain links TRBV5-4 to TRBJ2-3; TRBD2 agrees at 7 bases. CDR3 length: 14 residues. CDR1 is SGHNT and CDR2 is YYREEE in the germline V gene (reference sequence). Trimming took 4 bases from V and 2 from J; bases not matched to a gene: 4.

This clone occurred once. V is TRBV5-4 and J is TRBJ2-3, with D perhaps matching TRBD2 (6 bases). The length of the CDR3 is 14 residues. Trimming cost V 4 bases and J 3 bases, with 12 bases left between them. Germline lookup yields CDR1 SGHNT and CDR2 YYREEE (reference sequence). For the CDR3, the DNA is TGTGCCAGCAGCCGATCGACTAGTACAGATACGCAGTATTTT. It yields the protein CASSRSTSTDTQYF. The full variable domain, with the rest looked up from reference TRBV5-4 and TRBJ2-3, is ETGVTQSPTHLIKTRGQQVTLRCSSQSGHNTVSWYQQALGQGPQFIFQYYREEENGRGNFPPRFSGLQFPNYSSELNVNALELDDSALYLCASSRSTSTDTQYFGPGTRLTVL.

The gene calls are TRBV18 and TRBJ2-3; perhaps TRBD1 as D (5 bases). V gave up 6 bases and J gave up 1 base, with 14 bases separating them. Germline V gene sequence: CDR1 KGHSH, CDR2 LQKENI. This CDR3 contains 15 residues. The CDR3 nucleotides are TGTGCCAGCTCCCATTCTCTAGGGGGCACAGATACGCAGTATTTT. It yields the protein CASSHSLGGTDTQYF.

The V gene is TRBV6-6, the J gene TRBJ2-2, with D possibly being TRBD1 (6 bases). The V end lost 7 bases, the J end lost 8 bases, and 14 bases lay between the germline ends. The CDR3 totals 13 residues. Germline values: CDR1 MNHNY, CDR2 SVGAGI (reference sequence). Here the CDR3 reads CASKPGDEGELFF. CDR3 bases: TGTGCCAGCAAGCCAGGGGATGAAGGGGAGCTGTTTTTT.

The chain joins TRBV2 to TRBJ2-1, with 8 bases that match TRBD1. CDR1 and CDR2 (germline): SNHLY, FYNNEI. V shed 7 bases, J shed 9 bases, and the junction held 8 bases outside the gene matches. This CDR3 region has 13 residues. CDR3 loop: CASMAGGRGEQFF. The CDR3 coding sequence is TGTGCCAGCATGGCAGGGGGCCGGGGTGAGCAGTTCTTC.

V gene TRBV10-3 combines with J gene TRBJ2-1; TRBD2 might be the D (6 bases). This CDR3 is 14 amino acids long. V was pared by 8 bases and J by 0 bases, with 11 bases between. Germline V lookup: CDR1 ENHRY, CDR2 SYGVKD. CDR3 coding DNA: TGTGCCATCGGCGGGGCGATCTCCTACAATGAGCAGTTCTTC. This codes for CAIGGAISYNEQFF.

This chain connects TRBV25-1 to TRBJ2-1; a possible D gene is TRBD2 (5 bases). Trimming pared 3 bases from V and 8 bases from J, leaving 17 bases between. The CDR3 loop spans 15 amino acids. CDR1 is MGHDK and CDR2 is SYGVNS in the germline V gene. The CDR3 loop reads CASSDRSAERDEQFF. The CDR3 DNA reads TGTGCCAGCAGTGACCGTTCGGCGGAGAGGGATGAGCAGTTCTTC.

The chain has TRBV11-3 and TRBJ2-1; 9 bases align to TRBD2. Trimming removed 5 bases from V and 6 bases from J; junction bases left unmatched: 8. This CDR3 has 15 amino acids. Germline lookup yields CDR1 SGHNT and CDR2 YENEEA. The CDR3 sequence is CASSPVAGAFNEQFF. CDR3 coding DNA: TGTGCCAGCAGCCCTGTAGCGGGAGCTTTCAATGAGCAGTTCTTC. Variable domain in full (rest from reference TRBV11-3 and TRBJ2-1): EAGVVQSPRYKIIEKKQPVAFWCNPISGHNTLYWYLQNLGQGPELLIRYENEEAVDDSQLPKDRFSAERLKGVDSTLKIQPAELGDSAVYLCASSPVAGAFNEQFFGPGTRLTVL.

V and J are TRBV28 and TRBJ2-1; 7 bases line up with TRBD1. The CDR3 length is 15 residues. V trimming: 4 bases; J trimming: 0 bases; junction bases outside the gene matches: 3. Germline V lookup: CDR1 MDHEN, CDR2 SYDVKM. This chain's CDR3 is CASSSRGYSYNEQFF. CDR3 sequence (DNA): TGTGCCAGCAGTTCCAGGGGGTACTCCTACAATGAGCAGTTCTTC.

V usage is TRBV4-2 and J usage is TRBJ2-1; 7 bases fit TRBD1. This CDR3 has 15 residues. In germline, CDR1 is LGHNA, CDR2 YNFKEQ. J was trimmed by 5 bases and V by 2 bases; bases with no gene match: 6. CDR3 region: CASSQFSGTDNEQFF. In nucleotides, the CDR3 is TGTGCCAGCAGCCAATTTTCCGGGACAGACAATGAGCAGTTCTTC.

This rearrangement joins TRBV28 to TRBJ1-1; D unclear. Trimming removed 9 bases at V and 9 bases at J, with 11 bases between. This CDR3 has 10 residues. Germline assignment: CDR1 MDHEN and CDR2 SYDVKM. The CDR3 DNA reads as TGTGCCAGACCAATGGTACAAGCTTTCTTT. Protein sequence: CARPMVQAFF.

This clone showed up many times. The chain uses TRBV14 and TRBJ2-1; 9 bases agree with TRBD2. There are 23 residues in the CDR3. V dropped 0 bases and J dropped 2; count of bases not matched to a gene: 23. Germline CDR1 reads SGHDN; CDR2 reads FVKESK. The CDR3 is CASSQDHLPWREGQSEAYNEQFF. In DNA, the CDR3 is TGTGCCAGCAGCCAAGATCATCTTCCGTGGCGGGAGGGCCAGAGCGAGGCCTACAATGAGCAGTTCTTC.

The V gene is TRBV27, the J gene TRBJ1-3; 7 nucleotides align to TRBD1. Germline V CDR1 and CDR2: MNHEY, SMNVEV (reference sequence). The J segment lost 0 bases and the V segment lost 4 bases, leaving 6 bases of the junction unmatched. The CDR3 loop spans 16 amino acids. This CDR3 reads CASSSDRSSSGNTIYF. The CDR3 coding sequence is TGTGCCAGCAGTTCGGACAGGTCAAGCTCTGGAAACACCATATATTTT.

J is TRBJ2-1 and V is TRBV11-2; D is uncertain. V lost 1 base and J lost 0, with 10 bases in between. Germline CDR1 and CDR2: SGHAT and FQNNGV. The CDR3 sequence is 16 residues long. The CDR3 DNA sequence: TGTGCCAGCAGCTTAGGCCCGAGTAGCTCCTACAATGAGCAGTTCTTC. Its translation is CASSLGPSSSYNEQFF.

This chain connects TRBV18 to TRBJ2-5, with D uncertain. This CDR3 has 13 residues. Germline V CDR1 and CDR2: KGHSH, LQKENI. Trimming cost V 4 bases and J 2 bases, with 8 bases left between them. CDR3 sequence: CASSQASQETQYF. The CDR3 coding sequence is TGTGCCAGCTCACAAGCCTCACAAGAGACCCAGTACTTC.